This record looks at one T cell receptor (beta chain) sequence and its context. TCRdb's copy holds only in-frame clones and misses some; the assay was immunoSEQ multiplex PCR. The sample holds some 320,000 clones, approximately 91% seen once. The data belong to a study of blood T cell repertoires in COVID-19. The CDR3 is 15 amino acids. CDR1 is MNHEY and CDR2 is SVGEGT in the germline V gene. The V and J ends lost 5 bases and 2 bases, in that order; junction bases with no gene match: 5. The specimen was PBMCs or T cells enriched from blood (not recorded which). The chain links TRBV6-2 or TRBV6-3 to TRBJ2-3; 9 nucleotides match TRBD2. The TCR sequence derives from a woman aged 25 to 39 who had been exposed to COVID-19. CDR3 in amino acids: CASSKTSGITDTQYF. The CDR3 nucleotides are TGTGCCAGCAGTAAGACTAGCGGAATCACAGATACGCAGTATTTT.